The next 2 T cell receptor beta chains were all read from a single sample in a study of blood T cell repertoires in COVID-19 (dated by TCRdb to between 2020 and 2021). The library was built by means of the immunoSEQ multiplex PCR assay. This is the immuneACCESS table as TCRdb keeps it, with only in-frame sequences that have V and J called. A part of the clones is gone; compared with another copy, unresolved V genes explain less than half, and the rest is unexplained. The sample records approximately 64,000 clones, more than 75% of which are singletons. The ten largest clones represent 10% of the sample. Sequencing input: PBMCs or T cells enriched from blood (not recorded which). Receptors originate from a woman between 40 and 55 years old who had recovered from COVID-19.

V gene TRBV5-4 combines with J gene TRBJ2-3; 8 bases align to TRBD2. Germline V gene lookup returns CDR1 SGHNT and CDR2 YYREEE (reference sequence). V dropped 3 bases and J dropped 6; count of bases not matched to a gene: 0. There are 12 residues in the CDR3. The CDR3, as DNA: TGTGCCAGCAGCTGGACTAGCGATACGCAGTATTTT. This sequence encodes CASSWTSDTQYF.

Regarding this clone: In the same sample, other DNA sequences code for this CDR3. V and J are TRBV11-2 and TRBJ1-2; tentatively, D is TRBD1 (6 bases). Trimming removed 5 bases at V and 4 bases at J, with 17 bases between. This CDR3 is 15 amino acids long. Germline values: CDR1 SGHAT, CDR2 FQNNGV. DNA for the CDR3: TGTGCCAGCAGCGTGGACAGCACATGGACCTATGGCTACACCTTC. Protein sequence: CASSVDSTWTYGYTF.